This T cell receptor (beta chain) came from a study of CD8 T cells in ankylosing spondylitis. This CDR3 comprises 13 residues. Germline-derived CDR1 and CDR2 are SQVTM and ANQGSEA. MiXCR was run by TCRdb on the 5' RACE reads, yielding one entry per CDR3 protein. The table has approximately 220,000 distinct CDR3 sequences, roughly 24% seen once. This clonotype has a handful of counts. An end of the junction does not agree with germline; a read error may underlie this. This TCR derives from a male donor with ankylosing spondylitis or in good health (not recorded which). The V and J genes are TRBV29-1 and TRBJ2-5; 8 bases fit TRBD1. Sample: blood, either unsorted or a sorted T cell fraction (not recorded which). The CDR3 region has the DNA TGCAGCGGTGAATACAGGGGGCAAGAGACCCAGTACTTC. Its translation is CSGEYRGQETQYF.